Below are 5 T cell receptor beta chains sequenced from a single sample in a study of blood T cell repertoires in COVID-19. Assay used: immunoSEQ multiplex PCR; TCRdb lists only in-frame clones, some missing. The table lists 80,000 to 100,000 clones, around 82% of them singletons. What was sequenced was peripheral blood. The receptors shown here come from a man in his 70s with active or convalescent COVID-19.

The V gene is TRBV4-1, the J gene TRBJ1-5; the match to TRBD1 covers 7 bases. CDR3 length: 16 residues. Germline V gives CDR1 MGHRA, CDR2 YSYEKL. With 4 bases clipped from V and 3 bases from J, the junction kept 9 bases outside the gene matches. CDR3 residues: CASSPQGDRNNQPQHF. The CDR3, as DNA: TGCGCCAGCAGCCCCCAGGGGGACAGAAACAATCAGCCCCAGCATTTT.

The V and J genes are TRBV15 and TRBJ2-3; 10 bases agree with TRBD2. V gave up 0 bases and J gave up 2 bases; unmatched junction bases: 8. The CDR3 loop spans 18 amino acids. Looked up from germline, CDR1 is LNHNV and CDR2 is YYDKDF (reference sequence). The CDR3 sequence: CATSRDRGSGGYTDTQYF. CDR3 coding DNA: TGTGCCACCAGCAGAGATCGTGGTAGCGGGGGGTACACAGATACGCAGTATTTT.

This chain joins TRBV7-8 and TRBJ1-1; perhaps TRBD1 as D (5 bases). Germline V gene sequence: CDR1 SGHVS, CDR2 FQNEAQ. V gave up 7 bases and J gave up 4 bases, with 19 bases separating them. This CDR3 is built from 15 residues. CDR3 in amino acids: CASKGQARVGTEAFF. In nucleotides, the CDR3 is TGTGCCAGCAAGGGGCAGGCTCGGGTTGGCACTGAAGCTTTCTTT.

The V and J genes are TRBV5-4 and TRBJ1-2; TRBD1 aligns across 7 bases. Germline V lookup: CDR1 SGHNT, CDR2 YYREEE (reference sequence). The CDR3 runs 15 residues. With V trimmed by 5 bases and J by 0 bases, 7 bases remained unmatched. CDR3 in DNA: TGTGCCAGCAGGACCGGGACAGTGGCTAACTATGGCTACACCTTC. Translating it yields CASRTGTVANYGYTF.

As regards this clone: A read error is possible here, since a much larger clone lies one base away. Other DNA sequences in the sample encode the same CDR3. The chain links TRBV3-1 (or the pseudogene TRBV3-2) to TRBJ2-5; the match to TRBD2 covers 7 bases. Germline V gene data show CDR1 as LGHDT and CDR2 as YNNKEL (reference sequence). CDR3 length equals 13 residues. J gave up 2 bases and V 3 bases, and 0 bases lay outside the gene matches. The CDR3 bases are TGTGCCAGCAGCCAGGGAGGGCAAGAGACCCAGTACTTC. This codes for CASSQGGQETQYF.